Shown below are 9 T cell receptor beta chains from a single sample sequenced in a study of T-cell memory formation after mild COVID-19. One entry per CDR3 protein, called by TCRdb with MiXCR from the 5' RACE reads. Of approximately 500,000 distinct CDR3 sequences listed, about 23% are singletons. The sequencing sample was made of PBMCs or a T cell subset sorted from them (not recorded which). The receptor source for this set is an adult woman who had mild COVID-19 (a few samples of this study predate the infection). Cell type and time point are not known.

The table lists this clonotype with a few counts. The V gene is TRBV6-1, the J gene TRBJ2-7; TRBD1 matches 10 bases. The germline V gene encodes CDR1 MNHNS and CDR2 SASEGT. J gave up 2 bases and V 6 bases, and 4 bases lay outside the gene matches. This CDR3 spans 14 amino acids. For the CDR3, the DNA is TGTGCCAGCAGAGGGGACAGGGGCGCCTACGAGCAGTACTTC. Its protein is CASRGDRGAYEQYF.

The table lists this clonotype with a few counts. The chain couples TRBV10-3 to TRBJ1-4; 10 nucleotides agree with TRBD1. Trimming at V came to 0 bases and at J to 5 bases, leaving 0 bases not matched to a gene. The CDR3 sequence is 15 residues long. The germline gives CDR1 ENHRY, CDR2 SYGVKD. CDR3 DNA: TGTGCCATCAGTGAGTCGACAGGGGGCAATGAAAAACTGTTTTTT. The encoded protein is CAISESTGGNEKLFF.

V usage is TRBV29-1 and J usage is TRBJ2-6, with a tentative D call TRBD1 (6 bases). Looked up from germline, CDR1 is SQVTM and CDR2 is ANQGSEA. Trimming stripped 5 bases from V and 2 bases from J, with 16 bases between. CDR3 length: 16 amino acids. The CDR3 protein is CSVLRDNYPGANVLTF. The CDR3 DNA reads TGCAGCGTTCTTCGGGACAATTACCCTGGGGCCAACGTCCTGACTTTC.

This chain links TRBV7-8 with TRBJ1-2; D is perhaps TRBD1 (6 bases). Trimming removed 1 base at V and 5 bases at J, with 11 bases between. In germline, CDR1 is SGHVS, CDR2 FQNEAQ. The CDR3 has 14 amino acids. In nucleotides, the CDR3 is TGTGCCAGCAGCTTAGAGACGAGGGGGTATGGCTACACCTTC. It translates to CASSLETRGYGYTF.

Worth noting for this clonotype: One junction end disagrees with the germline gene, perhaps due to a read error. V is TRBV4-1 and J is TRBJ2-2; possibly TRBD2 for D (6 bases). The CDR3 loop spans 16 amino acids. Looked up from germline, CDR1 is MGHRA and CDR2 is YSYEKL. The CDR3 region is CASSQQGGSKTGELFF. The CDR3 coding sequence is TGCGCCAGCAGCCAACAGGGAGGATCGAAGACCGGGGAGCTGTTTTTT.

As DNA, the CDR3 is TGTGCCAGCAGCTTAAGCCCCCTGTCGGAGACCCAGTACTTC. Translated, it gives CASSLSPLSETQYF. The chain combines TRBV7-6 with TRBJ2-5; D is ambiguous. V lost 2 bases, J lost 5 bases, and 12 bases lay in between. Germline CDR1 and CDR2: SGHVS and FNYEAQ. The CDR3 extends over 14 amino acids.

The chain has TRBV7-6 and TRBJ2-7, with 11 bases that match TRBD1. CDR1 is SGHVS and CDR2 is FNYEAQ in the germline V gene. J was trimmed by 4 bases and V by 5 bases; bases with no gene match: 7. This CDR3 spans 15 amino acids. The CDR3 region is CASSPQDRGPYEQYF. In nucleotides, the CDR3 is TGTGCCAGCAGCCCTCAGGACAGGGGGCCTTACGAGCAGTACTTC.

The V and J genes are TRBV30 and TRBJ2-6; D assignment may be TRBD1 or TRBD2 (5 bases each). Per germline, CDR1 GTSNPN and CDR2 SVGIG (reference sequence). The CDR3 sequence is 15 residues long. Trimming stripped 1 base from V and 2 bases from J, with 9 bases between. The CDR3 DNA reads as TGTGCCTGGAGTGACGGGACGGCTGGGGCCAACGTCCTGACTTTC. The encoded protein is CAWSDGTAGANVLTF.

The chain uses TRBV19 and TRBJ1-4, with a possible D match to TRBD1 (6 bases). Trimming cost V 7 bases and J 4 bases, with 13 bases left between them. Germline V gives CDR1 LNHDA, CDR2 SQIVND (reference sequence). The CDR3 spans 14 residues. CDR3 protein: CASMPRGGNEKLFF. The CDR3 bases are TGTGCCAGTATGCCCAGGGGCGGTAATGAAAAACTGTTTTTT.